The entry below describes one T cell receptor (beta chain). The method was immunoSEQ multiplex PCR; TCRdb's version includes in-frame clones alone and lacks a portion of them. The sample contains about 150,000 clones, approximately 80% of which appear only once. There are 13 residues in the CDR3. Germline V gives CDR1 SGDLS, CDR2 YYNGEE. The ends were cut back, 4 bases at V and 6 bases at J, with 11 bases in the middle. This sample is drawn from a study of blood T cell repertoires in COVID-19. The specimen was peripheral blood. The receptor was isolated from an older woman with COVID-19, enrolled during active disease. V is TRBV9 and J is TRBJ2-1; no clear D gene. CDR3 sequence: CASSTQTLNEQFF. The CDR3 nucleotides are TGTGCCAGCAGCACTCAGACTCTCAATGAGCAGTTCTTC.